This T cell receptor (beta chain) emerged from a study of spatial heterogeneity in lung cancer. CDR3 length equals 13 residues. Trimming stripped 6 bases from V and 3 bases from J, with 11 bases between. Germline V gene sequence: CDR1 SEHNR, CDR2 FQNEAQ (reference sequence). Stated time point: sample taken at primary tumor resection. Whole RNA, isolated from tumor, nontumor lung or frozen PBMC, was sequenced without prior sorting. In TCRdb, the 5' RACE reads were re-called with MiXCR into one record per CDR3 protein. This table has 65,000 to 85,000 distinct CDR3 sequences, around 21% appearing once. The source is a male donor with early-stage non-small cell lung cancer. This chain links TRBV7-9 with TRBJ2-5; D might be TRBD2 (6 bases). Sequencing was performed on PBMCs, taken at surgery. The CDR3 here is CASRSLAKETQYF. The CDR3 coding sequence is TGTGCCAGCAGATCCCTAGCGAAAGAGACCCAGTACTTC.